The text below deals with one TCR beta chain. This record belongs to a study of shared clonotypes between healthy human individuals. The authors divided CD4+ cells into CD45RA+ naive and CD45RA-negative memory subsets. TCRdb keeps only in-frame clones here, not all; method: immunoSEQ multiplex PCR. The sample has more than 1 million clones, about 80% seen once. The sequenced sample consisted of memory CD4+ T cells from PBMCs. Stated subset: CD45RA-negative fraction. The receptor's source is a man aged 18 to 30 in good health. Some clones in this sample may be carry-over from other donors' samples.

The CDR3 region has the DNA TGCAGCGCCCTGGGACAGGGGCTGGGGACTGAAGCTTTCTTT. It encodes CSALGQGLGTEAFF. The rearrangement links TRBV29-1 to TRBJ1-1; 10 bases line up with TRBD1. Trimming took 7 bases from V and 5 from J; bases not matched to a gene: 10. The CDR3 loop spans 14 amino acids. Per the germline V gene, CDR1 is SQVTM and CDR2 is ANQGSEA.